This T cell receptor (beta chain) was identified during a study of CD8 T cells in Susac syndrome. Whole-study results and caveats: The TCR sequencing and HLA analysis in the study involved a relatively small number of individuals, as the study acknowledged.

A quantity of roughly 0.5 to 1 ug RNA underwent reverse transcription using random hexamers. Across 54 Vbeta and 13 Jbeta, immunoSEQ multiplex PCR amplified TCR beta CDR3. Via MiXCR, TCRdb re-called the immunoSEQ multiplex PCR reads, giving one row per CDR3 protein. The data hold about 440,000 distinct CDR3 sequences, with around 83% observed a single time. As to this clonotype: The antigen is unknown. At one boundary the junction diverges from the germline segment, which might be a read error.

Germline CDR1 reads MGHRA; CDR2 reads YSYEKL. The CDR3 is 14 amino acids. Sequencing targeted TCR beta in T cells from blood (CD8+ and CD4+). Negative isolation was used for CD8+ and CD4+ T cells and FACS enrichment for TEMRA cells. The TCR was taken from a human donor with multiple sclerosis. The sequenced material came from CD8+ T cells from PBMCs. The chain couples TRBV4-1 to TRBJ1-5; D not resolved. The CDR3 reads CASSQDPGNQPQHF. The DNA for the CDR3 is TGTGCCAGCAGTCAAGACCCTGGCAATCAGCCCCAGCATTTT.